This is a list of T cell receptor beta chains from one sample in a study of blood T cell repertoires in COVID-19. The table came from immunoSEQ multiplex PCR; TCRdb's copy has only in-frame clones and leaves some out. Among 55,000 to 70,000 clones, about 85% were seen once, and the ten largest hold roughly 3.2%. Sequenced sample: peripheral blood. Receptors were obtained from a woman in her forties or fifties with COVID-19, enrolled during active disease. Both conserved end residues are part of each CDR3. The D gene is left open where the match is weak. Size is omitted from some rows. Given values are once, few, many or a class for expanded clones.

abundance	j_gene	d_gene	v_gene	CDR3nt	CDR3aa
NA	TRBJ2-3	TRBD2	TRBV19	TGTGCCAGTGCCCCCAAGCGGGAGGTTCTAGATACGCAGTATTTT	CASAPKREVLDTQYF
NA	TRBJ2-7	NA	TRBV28	TGTGCCAGCAGCCAGGAGGGCCCCTACGAGCAGTACTTC	CASSQEGPYEQYF
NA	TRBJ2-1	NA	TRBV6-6	TGTGCCAGCAGTCGATCAGAACAGAGCTCCTACAATGAGCAGTTCTTC	CASSRSEQSSYNEQFF
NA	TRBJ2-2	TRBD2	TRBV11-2	TGTGCCAGCAGCTTGATGGGAGGGTTGGCCGGGGAGCTGTTTTTT	CASSLMGGLAGELFF
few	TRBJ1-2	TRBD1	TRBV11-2	TGTGCCAGCAGCCTACACCGGGACAGGGGGATTGGCTACACCTTC	CASSLHRDRGIGYTF
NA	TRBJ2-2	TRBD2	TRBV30	TGTGCCTGGGAAACCGGGACTAGCTTTCCCTCCACCGGGGAGCTGTTTTTT	CAWETGTSFPSTGELFF
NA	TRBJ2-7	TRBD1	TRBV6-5	TGTGCCAGCCGCCTTGGGGGACAGACCTACGAGCAGTACTTC	CASRLGGQTYEQYF
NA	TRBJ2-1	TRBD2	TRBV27	TGTGCCAGCAGTTCGCGGGAGTCGCCCTACAATGAGCAGTTCTTC	CASSSRESPYNEQFF
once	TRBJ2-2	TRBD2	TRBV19	TGTGCCAGTAGTATAAATGGGGGACTAGCGGCGAACACCGGGGAGCTGTTTTTT	CASSINGGLAANTGELFF
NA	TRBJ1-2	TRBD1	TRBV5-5	TGTGCCAGCAGCGTAACAGGGGATGACTATGGCTACACCTTC	CASSVTGDDYGYTF
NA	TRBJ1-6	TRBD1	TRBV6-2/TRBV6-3	TGTGCCAGCAGTTTCGACAGGGGGAATTCACCCCTCCACTTT	CASSFDRGNSPLHF
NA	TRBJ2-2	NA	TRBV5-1	TGCGCCAGCAGCCCCTTTGGACAGATGAGCTCCGGGGAGCTGTTTTTT	CASSPFGQMSSGELFF
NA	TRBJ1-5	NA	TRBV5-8	TGTGCCAGCACCCCACACCTGGCGGGCAAGAGCAATCAGCCCCAGCATTTT	CASTPHLAGKSNQPQHF
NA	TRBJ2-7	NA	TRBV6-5	TGTGCCAGCAGTTCCCCCCAGTACGAGCAGTACTTC	CASSSPQYEQYF
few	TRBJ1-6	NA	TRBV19	TGTGCCAGTAGATCTCGGGAATCACCCCTCCACTTT	CASRSRESPLHF
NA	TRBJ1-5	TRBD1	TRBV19	TGTGCCAGTAGTTTCGGGACAGGGCCAGATCAGCCCCAGCATTTT	CASSFGTGPDQPQHF
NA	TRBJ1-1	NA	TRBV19	TGTGCCAGTAGTAACCAGGGTGACGCCACTGAAGCTTTCTTT	CASSNQGDATEAFF
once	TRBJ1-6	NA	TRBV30	TGTGCCTGGAGTGTATTGCAGGGGAATTCACCCCTCCACTTT	CAWSVLQGNSPLHF
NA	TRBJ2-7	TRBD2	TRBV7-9	TGTGCCAGCAGCACCCCCTTTACGGGGGGGACGTTGGGGCTCGAGCAGTACTTC	CASSTPFTGGTLGLEQYF
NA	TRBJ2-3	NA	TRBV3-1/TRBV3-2	TGTGCCAGCAGCCAAGGAAAGCGGGTAGGCACAGATACGCAGTATTTT	CASSQGKRVGTDTQYF
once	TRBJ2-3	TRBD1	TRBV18	TGTGCCAGCTCGCGGGGACAGGAAGATACGCAGTATTTT	CASSRGQEDTQYF
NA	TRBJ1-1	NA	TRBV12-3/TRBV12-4	TGTGCCAGCAGCTTCAGTGGTGAAGCTTTCTTT	CASSFSGEAFF
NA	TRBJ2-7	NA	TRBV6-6	TGTGCCAGCAGTCCTCTGAGGGACGAGCAGTACTTC	CASSPLRDEQYF
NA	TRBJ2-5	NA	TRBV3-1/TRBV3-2	TGTGCCAGCAGCCAAGCGATCGGGGGCCAAGAGACCCAGTACTTC	CASSQAIGGQETQYF
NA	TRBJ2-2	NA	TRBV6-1	TGTGCCAGCAGTGGGAGGAGTAGCGTTATCACCGGGGAGCTGTTTTTT	CASSGRSSVITGELFF
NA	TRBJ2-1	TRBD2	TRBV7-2	TGTGCCAGCAGCCCAGGGCACTTAGCGGGAGCCGGTGAGCAGTTCTTC	CASSPGHLAGAGEQFF
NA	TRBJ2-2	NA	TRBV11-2	TGTGCCAGCAGGGGGAGAGGAGTTGGGGACACCGGGGAGCTGTTTTTT	CASRGRGVGDTGELFF
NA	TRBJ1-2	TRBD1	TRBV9	TGTGCCAGCAGCGTCGCGGGACAGATCTATGGCTACACCTTC	CASSVAGQIYGYTF
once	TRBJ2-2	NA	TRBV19	TGTGCCAGTAGTACGGGTTTCGGGGAGCTGTTTTTT	CASSTGFGELFF
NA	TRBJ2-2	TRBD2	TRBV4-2	TGTGCCAGCAGCCAAGCCCTACCCGGGACTAGCGGGTTGATCACCGGGGAGCTGTTTTTT	CASSQALPGTSGLITGELFF
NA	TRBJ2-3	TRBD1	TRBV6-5	TGTGCCAGCAGTTACTCGAGGGGGCTCCGAACGCAGTATTTT	CASSYSRGLRTQYF
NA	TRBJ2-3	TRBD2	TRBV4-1	TGCGCCAGCAGCCAAGGGGGCCCGGGACTAGCGGGAGGGACAGATACGCAGTATTTT	CASSQGGPGLAGGTDTQYF